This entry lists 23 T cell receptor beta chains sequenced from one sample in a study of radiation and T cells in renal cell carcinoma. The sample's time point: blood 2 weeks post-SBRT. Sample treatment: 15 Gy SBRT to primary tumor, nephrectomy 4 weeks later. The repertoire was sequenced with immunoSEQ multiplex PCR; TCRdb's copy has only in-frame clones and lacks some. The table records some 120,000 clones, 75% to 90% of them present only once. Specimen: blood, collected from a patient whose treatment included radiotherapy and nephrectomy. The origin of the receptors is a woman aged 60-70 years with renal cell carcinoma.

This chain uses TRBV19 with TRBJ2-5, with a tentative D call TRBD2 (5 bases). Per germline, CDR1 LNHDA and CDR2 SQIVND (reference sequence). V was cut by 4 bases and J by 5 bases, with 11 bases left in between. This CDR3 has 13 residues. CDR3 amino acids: CASSTTGWETQYF. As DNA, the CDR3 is TGTGCCAGTAGTACGACGGGATGGGAGACCCAGTACTTC.

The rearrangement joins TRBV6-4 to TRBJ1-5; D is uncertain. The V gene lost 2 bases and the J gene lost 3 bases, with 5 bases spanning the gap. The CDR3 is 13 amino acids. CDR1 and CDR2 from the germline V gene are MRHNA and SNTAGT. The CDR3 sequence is CASSDIDNQPQHF. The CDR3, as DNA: TGTGCCAGCAGTGACATCGACAATCAGCCCCAGCATTTT.

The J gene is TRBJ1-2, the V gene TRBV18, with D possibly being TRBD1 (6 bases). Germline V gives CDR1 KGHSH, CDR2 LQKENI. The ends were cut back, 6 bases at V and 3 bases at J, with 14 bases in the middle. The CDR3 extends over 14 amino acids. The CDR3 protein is CASSSRDTDYGYTF. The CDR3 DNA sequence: TGTGCCAGCTCGTCCCGGGACACAGACTATGGCTACACCTTC.

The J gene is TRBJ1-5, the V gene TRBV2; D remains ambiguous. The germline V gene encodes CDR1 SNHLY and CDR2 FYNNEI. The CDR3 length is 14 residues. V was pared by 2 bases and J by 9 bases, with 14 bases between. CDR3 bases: TGTGCCAGCAGTGAACCGAGTAGGGTTGGGCCCCAGCATTTT. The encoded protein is CASSEPSRVGPQHF. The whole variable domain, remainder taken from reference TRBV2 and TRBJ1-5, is EPEVTQTPSHQVTQMGQEVILRCVPISNHLYFYWYRQILGQKVEFLVSFYNNEISEKSEIFDDQFSVERPDGSNFTLKIRSTKLEDSAMYFCASSEPSRVGPQHFGDGTRLSIL.

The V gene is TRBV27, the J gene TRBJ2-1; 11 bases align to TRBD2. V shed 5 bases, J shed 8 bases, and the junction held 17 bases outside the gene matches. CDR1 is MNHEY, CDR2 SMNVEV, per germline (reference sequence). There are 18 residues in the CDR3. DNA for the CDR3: TGTGCCAGCAGTCCCGGACTAGCGGGCGCAATACTCGTCCATGAGCAGTTCTTC. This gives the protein CASSPGLAGAILVHEQFF.

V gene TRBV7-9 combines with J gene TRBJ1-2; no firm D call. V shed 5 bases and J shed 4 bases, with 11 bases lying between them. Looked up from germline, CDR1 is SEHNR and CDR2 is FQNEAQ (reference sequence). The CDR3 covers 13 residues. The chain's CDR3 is CASSQKTLYGYTF. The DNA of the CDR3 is TGTGCCAGCAGCCAGAAAACTCTCTATGGCTACACCTTC. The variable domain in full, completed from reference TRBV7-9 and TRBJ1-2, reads DTGVSQNPRHKITKRGQNVTFRCDPISEHNRLYWYRQTLGQGPEFLTYFQNEAQLEKSRLLSDRFSAERPKGSFSTLEIQRTEQGDSAMYLCASSQKTLYGYTFGSGTRLTVV.

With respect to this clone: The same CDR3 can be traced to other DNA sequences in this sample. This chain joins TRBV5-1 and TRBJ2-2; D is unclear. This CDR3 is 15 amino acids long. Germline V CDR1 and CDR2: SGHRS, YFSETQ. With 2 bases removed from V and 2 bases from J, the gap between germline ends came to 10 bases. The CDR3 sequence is CASSLEQTNTGELFF. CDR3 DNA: TGCGCCAGCAGCTTAGAACAGACTAACACCGGGGAGCTGTTTTTT.

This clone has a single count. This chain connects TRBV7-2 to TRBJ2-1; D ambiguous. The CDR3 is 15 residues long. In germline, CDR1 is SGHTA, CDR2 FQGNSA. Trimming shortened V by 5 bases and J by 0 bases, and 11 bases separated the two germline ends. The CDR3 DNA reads TGTGCCAGCAGCCAATCGCCGGGCTCCTACAATGAGCAGTTCTTC. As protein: CASSQSPGSYNEQFF.

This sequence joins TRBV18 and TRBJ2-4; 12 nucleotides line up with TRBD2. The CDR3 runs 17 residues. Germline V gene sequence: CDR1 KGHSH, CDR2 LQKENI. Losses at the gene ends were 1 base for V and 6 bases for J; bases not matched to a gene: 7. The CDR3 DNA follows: TGTGCCAGCTCACCACGTCCTAGCGGGGGGGCTGGAAACATTCAGTACTTC. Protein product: CASSPRPSGGAGNIQYF.

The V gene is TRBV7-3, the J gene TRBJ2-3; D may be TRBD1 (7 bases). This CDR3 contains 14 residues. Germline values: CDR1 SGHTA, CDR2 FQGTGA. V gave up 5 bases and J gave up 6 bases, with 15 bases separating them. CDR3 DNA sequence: TGTGCCAGCAGCCCAGACCAGGGGGGCGATACGCAGTATTTT. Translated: CASSPDQGGDTQYF.

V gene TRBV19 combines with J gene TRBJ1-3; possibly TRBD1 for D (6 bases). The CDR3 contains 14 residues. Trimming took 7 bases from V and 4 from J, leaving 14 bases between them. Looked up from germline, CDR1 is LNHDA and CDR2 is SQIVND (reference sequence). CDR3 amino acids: CASTGKGTGNTIYF. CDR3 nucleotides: TGTGCCAGTACCGGGAAGGGGACAGGAAACACCATATATTTT.

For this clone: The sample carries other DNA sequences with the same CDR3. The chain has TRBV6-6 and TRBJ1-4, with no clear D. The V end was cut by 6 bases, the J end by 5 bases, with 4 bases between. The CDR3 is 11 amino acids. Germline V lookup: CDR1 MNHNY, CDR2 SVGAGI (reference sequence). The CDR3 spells CASSVNEKLFF. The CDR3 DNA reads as TGTGCCAGCAGCGTCAATGAAAAACTGTTTTTT.

The CDR3 here is CASRPRAGTDNNEQFF. CDR3 coding DNA: TGTGCAAGTCGCCCCCGGGCCGGGACAGATAACAATGAGCAGTTCTTC. The gene calls are TRBV12-2 and TRBJ2-1; the D segment call TRBD1 is taken from the table without a DNA check. TRBV12-2 is designated a pseudogene. The CDR3 has 16 residues.

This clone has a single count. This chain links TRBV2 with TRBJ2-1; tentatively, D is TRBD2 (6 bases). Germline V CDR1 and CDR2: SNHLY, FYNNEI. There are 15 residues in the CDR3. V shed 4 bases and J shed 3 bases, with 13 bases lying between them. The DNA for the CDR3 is TGTGCCAGCAGTGTTAGCGGCCTAGACTACAATGAGCAGTTCTTC. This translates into CASSVSGLDYNEQFF.

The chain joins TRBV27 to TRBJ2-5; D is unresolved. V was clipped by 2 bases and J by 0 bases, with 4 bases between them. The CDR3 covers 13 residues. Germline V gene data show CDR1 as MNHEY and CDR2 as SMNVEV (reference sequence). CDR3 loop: CASSLLYQETQYF. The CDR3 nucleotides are TGTGCCAGCAGTTTACTGTACCAAGAGACCCAGTACTTC.

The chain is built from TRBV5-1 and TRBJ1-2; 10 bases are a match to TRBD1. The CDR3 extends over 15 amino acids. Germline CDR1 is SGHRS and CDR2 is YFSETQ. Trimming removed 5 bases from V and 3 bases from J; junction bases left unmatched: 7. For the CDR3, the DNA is TGCGCCAGCAGTTCCGGACAGGGGGACTACTATGGCTACACCTTC. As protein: CASSSGQGDYYGYTF.

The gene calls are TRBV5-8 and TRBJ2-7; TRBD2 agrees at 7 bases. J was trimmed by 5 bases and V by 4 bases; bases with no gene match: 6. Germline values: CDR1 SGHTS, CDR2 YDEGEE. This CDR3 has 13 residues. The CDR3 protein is CASSLSRGDEQYF. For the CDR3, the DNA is TGTGCCAGCAGCCTCTCACGGGGGGACGAGCAGTACTTC.

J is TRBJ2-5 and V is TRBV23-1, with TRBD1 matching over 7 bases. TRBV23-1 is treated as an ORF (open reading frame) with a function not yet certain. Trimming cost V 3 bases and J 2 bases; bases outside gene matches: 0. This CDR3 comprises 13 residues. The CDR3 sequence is CASSQGQQETQYF. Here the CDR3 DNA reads TGCGCCAGCAGTCAGGGACAGCAAGAGACCCAGTACTTC.

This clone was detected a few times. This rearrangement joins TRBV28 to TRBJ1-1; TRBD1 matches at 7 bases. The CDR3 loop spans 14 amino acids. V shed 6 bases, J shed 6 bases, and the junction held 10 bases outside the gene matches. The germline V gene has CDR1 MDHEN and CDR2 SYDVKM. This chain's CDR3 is CASRVGQAVAEAFF. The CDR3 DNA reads TGTGCCAGCAGGGTAGGACAGGCTGTCGCTGAAGCTTTCTTT.

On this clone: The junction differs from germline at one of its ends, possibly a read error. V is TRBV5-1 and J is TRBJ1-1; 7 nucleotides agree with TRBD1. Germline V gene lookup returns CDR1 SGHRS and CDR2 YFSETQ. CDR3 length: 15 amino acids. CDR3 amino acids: CASSLAGRGRTEAFF. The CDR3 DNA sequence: TGTGCCAGCAGCTTGGCCGGTAGGGGGCGGACTGAAGCTTTCTTT. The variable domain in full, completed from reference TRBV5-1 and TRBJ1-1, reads KAGVTQTPRYLIKTRGQQVTLSCSPISGHRSVSWYQQTPGQGLQFLFEYFSETQRNKGNFPGRFSGRQFSNSRSEMNVSTLELGDSALYLCASSLAGRGRTEAFFGQGTRLTVV.

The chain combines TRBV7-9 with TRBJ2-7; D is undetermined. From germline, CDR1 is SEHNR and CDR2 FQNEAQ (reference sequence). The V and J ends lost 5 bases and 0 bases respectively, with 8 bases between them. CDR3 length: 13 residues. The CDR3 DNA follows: TGTGCCAGCAGCGATGCTTCCTCCTACGAGCAGTACTTC. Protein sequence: CASSDASSYEQYF.

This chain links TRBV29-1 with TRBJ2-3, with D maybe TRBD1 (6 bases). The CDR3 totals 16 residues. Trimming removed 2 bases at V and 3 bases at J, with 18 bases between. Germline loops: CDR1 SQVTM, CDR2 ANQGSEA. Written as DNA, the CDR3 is TGCAGCGTTGAATTCTCGTACAGGGATAGGACAGATACGCAGTATTTT. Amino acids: CSVEFSYRDRTDTQYF.

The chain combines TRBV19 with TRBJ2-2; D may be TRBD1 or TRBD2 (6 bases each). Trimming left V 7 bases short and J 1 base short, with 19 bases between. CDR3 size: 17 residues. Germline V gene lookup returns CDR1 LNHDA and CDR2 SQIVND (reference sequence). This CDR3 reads CASTNRMGGQNTGELFF. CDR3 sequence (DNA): TGTGCCAGTACCAATAGGATGGGGGGACAGAACACCGGGGAGCTGTTTTTT. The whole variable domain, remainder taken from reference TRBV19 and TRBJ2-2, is DGGITQSPKYLFRKEGQNVTLSCEQNLNHDAMYWYRQDPGQGLRLIYYSQIVNDFQKGDIAEGYSVSREKKESFPLTVTSAQKNPTAFYLCASTNRMGGQNTGELFFGEGSRLTVL.